This paragraph reports one T cell receptor beta chain. As yet, its antigen is unknown. Every bit of the isolated RNA underwent reverse transcription, so sequencing read expressed TCRB transcripts. Sequenced by immunoSEQ multiplex PCR; TCRdb stores in-frame clones only, minus some. The sample has hundreds of thousands of clones; roughly 13% are singletons. This specimen comes from a study of beta chain features in type 1 diabetes. Study results and limitations: Researchers caution that PCR might favor shorter templates, equally among patients and controls. Moderate but significant shortening of TCRB CDR3s was recorded in all four CD4+ subsets from Type 1 diabetes patients. Researchers could not determine here whether HLA type influences TCRB rearrangement.

Markers CD45RO/CCR7/CD25/CD127/CD95/CD27 served to sort CD4+ naive, central memory, regulatory and stem cell-like memory cells. The CDR3 sequence is 14 residues long. Trimming removed 1 base from V and 2 bases from J, with 8 bases in between. The germline V gene encodes CDR1 MNHNS and CDR2 SASEGT. The clonotype originates from a man between 18 and 29 years old in good health. Sequencing was carried out using naive CD4+ T cells from blood. J is TRBJ2-5 and V is TRBV6-1; D remains ambiguous. This CDR3 reads CASSEGAGQETQYF. The CDR3 bases are TGTGCCAGCAGTGAAGGGGCCGGTCAAGAGACCCAGTACTTC.